This T cell receptor beta chain was observed in a study of blood T cell repertoires in COVID-19. Study-level background: Acute and convalescent COVID-19 samples came from the United States, Italy and Spain. The cDNA or gDNA used as material had been derived from T cells, B-cell-depleted T cells, or PBMCs.

Authors' data handling: The assay estimated nucleated cells by amplifying reference gene primers. The repertoire was sequenced with immunoSEQ multiplex PCR; TCRdb's copy has only in-frame clones and lacks some. The V and J calls and clone size are taken from that table; D and trimming were inferred from the DNA. The data hold approximately 180,000 clones, with roughly 82% observed a single time. CDR3 length: 13 residues. In germline, CDR1 is GTSNPN, CDR2 SVGIG (reference sequence). The V segment lost 1 base and the J segment 3 bases; nucleotides outside the gene matches: 2. The clonotype originates from a woman in her seventies with acute or convalescent COVID-19. The sample consisted of peripheral blood. The chain is built from TRBV30 and TRBJ1-1; 7 nucleotides align to TRBD1. The CDR3 protein is CAWSAGGHTEAFF. CDR3 DNA: TGTGCCTGGAGTGCAGGGGGGCACACTGAAGCTTTCTTT. Combining the CDR3 with reference TRBV30 and TRBJ1-1 gives the whole variable domain SQTIHQWPATLVQPVGSPLSLECTVEGTSNPNLYWYRQAAGRGLQLLFYSVGIGQISSEVPQNLSASRPQDRQFILSSKKLLLSDSGFYLCAWSAGGHTEAFFGQGTRLTVV.